The 4 T cell receptor beta chains reported below all come from one sample, sequenced in a study of blood T cell repertoires in COVID-19. TCRdb's table, derived via immunoSEQ multiplex PCR, lists solely in-frame clones and lacks some. Found here are 250,000 to 350,000 clones, 70% to 90% of them singletons; the top ten hold roughly 5.9%. The source material was peripheral blood. The receptors stem from a woman in her 50s with COVID-19, enrolled during active disease.

The rearrangement joins TRBV12-3 or TRBV12-4 to TRBJ1-1, with TRBD1 as a possible D gene (5 bases). The CDR3 is 13 amino acids. V dropped 5 bases and J dropped 7 bases, with 14 bases sitting between them. CDR3 region: CASSGAAGGEAFF. CDR3 DNA: TGTGCCAGCAGTGGGGCGGCCGGGGGTGAAGCTTTCTTT.

V usage is TRBV5-5 and J usage is TRBJ2-4, with a weak D call TRBD2 (6 bases). V lost 0 bases and J lost 9, with 13 bases in between. The CDR3 covers 14 residues. CDR1 and CDR2 from the germline V gene are SGHKS and YYEKEE (reference sequence). CDR3 nucleotides: TGTGCCAGCAGCTTGGGGGGCGGGACGGGCATTCAGTACTTC. Its translation: CASSLGGGTGIQYF.

The V gene is TRBV29-1, the J gene TRBJ1-2, with 7 bases matching TRBD1. J lost 4 bases, V lost 5 bases, and 4 bases had no gene match. The CDR3 length is 12 residues. The germline CDR1 and CDR2 sequences are SQVTM and ANQGSEA. The CDR3 sequence is CSVWTGLYGYTF. DNA for the CDR3: TGCAGCGTTTGGACAGGACTCTATGGCTACACCTTC.

V is TRBV30 and J is TRBJ1-2, with TRBD1 matching over 9 bases. Germline V gene lookup returns CDR1 GTSNPN and CDR2 SVGIG (reference sequence). This CDR3 contains 14 residues. J gave up 8 bases and V 1 base, and 8 bases lay outside the gene matches. CDR3 loop: CAWSADWDREGYTF. The CDR3 coding sequence is TGTGCCTGGAGTGCCGATTGGGACAGGGAAGGCTACACCTTC.